The TCR beta chain under discussion was sequenced for a study of response to subunit inactivated influenza vaccine. The CDR3 spans 14 residues. With 4 bases removed from V and 2 bases from J, the gap between germline ends came to 9 bases. Germline-derived CDR1 and CDR2 are ENHRY and SYGVKD. TCRdb used MiXCR to reprocess the RT-PCR reads, holding one entry per CDR3 protein. The sample includes 600,000 to 850,000 distinct CDR3 sequences, 14% of them seen just once. This clonotype was counted a few times. What it binds is not known. Findings of the study overall: Every seasonal influenza vaccination brings in few new T cells, the authors suggested.

V gene TRBV10-3 combines with J gene TRBJ2-1, with a possible D match to TRBD2 (6 bases). Sequencing used PBMCs from blood, obtained approximately 15 days before vaccination. The receptor was isolated from a man in his forties or fifties who received an inactivated influenza vaccine. The CDR3 DNA reads as TGTGCCATCAGTGGCGGGACTCCCTACAATGAGCAGTTCTTC. It yields the protein CAISGGTPYNEQFF.